Included here is one T cell receptor beta chain sequence, with context. The antigen remains unidentified. V shed 6 bases and J shed 2 bases, with 12 bases lying between them. This CDR3 has 14 amino acids. Germline V gene lookup returns CDR1 SEHNR and CDR2 FQNEAQ (reference sequence). Unique molecular identifiers tagged the TCR beta cDNA libraries. TCRdb analysed the PCR reads with MiXCR anew, one entry per CDR3 protein. The sample carries hundreds of thousands of distinct CDR3 sequences, 25% to 30% recorded once. The data stem from a study of post-analysis software for immune sequencing data. Points from the study as a whole: Normalized Chao1 diversity was significantly reduced in patients versus controls. Elevated frequency relative to controls characterized 4 or 5 TRBV segments in patients, TRBV5-6, TRBV5-1 and TRBV20-1 among them. Under the F measure, samples that were prepared in one batch clustered strongly together.

The receptor comes from a girl aged 10 to 17 with multiple sclerosis. This chain joins TRBV7-9 and TRBJ2-3, with unresolved D. Sample: blood. The CDR3 reads CASSYYQLTDTQYF. DNA for the CDR3: TGTGCCAGCAGTTACTATCAACTCACAGATACGCAGTATTTT.